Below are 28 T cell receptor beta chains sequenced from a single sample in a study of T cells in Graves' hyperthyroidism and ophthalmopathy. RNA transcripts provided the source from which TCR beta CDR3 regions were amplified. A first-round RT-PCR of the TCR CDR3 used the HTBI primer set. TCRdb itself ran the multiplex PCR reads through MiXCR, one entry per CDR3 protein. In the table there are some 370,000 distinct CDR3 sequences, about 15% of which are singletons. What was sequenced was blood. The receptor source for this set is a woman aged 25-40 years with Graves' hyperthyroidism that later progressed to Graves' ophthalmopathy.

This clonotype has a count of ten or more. The CDR3 DNA follows: TGTGCCAGCAGCTTACTGAGGGGTGGTGGCAATCAGCCCCAGCATTTT. It specifies CASSLLRGGGNQPQHF. The chain combines TRBV7-8 with TRBJ1-5, with a possible D match to TRBD1 (5 bases). The CDR3 runs to 16 residues. Trimming took off 2 bases at V and 2 bases at J, with 13 bases between the two ends. Germline CDR1 reads SGHVS; CDR2 reads FQNEAQ.

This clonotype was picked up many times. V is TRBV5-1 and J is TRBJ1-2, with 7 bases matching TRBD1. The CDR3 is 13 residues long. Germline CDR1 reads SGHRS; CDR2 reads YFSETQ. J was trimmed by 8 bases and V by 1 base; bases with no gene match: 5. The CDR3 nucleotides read TGCGCCAGCAGCTTGCCGGACAGGTTGGGCTACACCTTC. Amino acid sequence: CASSLPDRLGYTF.

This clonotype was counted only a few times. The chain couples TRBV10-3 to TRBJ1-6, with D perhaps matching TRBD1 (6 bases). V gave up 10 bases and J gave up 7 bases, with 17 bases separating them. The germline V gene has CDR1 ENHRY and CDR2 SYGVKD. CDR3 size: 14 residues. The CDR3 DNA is TGTGCCACCTCAGGGGCGGATACCAATTCACCCCTCCACTTT. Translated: CATSGADTNSPLHF.

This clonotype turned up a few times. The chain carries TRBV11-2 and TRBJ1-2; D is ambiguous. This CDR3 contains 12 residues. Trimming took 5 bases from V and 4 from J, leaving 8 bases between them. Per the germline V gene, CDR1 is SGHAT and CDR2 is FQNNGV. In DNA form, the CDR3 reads TGTGCCAGCAGCGCACATGGCTATGGCTACACCTTC. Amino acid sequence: CASSAHGYGYTF.

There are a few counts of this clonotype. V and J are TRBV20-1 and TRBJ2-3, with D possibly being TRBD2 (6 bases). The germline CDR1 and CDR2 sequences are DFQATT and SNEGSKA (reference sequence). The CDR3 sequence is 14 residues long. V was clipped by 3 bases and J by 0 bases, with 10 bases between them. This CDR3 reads CSARIGTSTDTQYF. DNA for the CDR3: TGCAGTGCTAGGATTGGGACTAGCACAGATACGCAGTATTTT.

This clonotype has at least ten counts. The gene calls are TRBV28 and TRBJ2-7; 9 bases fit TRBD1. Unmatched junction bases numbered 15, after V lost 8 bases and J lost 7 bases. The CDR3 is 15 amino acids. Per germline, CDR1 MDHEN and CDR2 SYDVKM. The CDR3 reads CASGSGDRADVEQYF. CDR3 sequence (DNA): TGTGCCAGCGGATCAGGGGACAGGGCCGATGTGGAGCAGTACTTC.

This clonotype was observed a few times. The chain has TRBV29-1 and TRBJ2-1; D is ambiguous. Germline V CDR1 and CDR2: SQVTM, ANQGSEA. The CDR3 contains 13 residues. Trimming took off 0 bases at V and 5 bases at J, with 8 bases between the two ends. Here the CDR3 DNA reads TGCAGCGTTGAAGATTCGGCAGACAATGAGCAGTTCTTC. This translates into CSVEDSADNEQFF.

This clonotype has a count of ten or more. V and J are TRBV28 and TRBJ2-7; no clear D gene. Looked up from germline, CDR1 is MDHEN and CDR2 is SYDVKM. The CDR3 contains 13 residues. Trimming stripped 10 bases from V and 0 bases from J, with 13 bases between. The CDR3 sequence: CATFGRNSYEQYF. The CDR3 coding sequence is TGTGCCACCTTCGGACGGAACTCCTACGAGCAGTACTTC.

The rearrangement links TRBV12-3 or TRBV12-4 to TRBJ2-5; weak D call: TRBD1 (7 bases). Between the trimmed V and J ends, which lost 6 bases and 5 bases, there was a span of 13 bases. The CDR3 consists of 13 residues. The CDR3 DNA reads TGTGCCAGCAGCAGGGGGGTGTTGGAGACCCAGTACTTC. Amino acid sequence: CASSRGVLETQYF.

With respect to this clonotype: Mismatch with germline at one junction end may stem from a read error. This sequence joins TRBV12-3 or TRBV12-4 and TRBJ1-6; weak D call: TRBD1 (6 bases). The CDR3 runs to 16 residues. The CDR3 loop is CVSRQGRLSYNSPLHF. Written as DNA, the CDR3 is TGTGTCAGCCGTCAGGGGAGGCTCTCCTATAATTCACCCCTCCACTTT.

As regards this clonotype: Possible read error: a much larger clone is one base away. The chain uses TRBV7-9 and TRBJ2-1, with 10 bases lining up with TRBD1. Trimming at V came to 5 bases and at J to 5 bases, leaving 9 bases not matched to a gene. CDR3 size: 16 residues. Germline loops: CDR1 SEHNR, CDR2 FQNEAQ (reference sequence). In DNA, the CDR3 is TGTGCCAGCAGCCCGAGGACAGGGGGGTTTGACAATGAGCAGTTCTTC. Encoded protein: CASSPRTGGFDNEQFF.

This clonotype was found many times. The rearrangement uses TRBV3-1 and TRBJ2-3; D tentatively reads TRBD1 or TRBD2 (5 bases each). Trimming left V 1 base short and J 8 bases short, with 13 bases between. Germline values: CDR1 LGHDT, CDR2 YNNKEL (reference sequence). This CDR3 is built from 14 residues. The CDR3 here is CASSQVGTTGTQYF. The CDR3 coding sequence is TGTGCCAGCAGCCAAGTTGGGACCACCGGTACGCAGTATTTT.

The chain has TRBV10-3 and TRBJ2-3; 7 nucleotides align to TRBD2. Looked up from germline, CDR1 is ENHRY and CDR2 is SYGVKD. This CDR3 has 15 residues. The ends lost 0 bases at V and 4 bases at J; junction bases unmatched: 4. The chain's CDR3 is CAISESKRESDTQYF. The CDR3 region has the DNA TGTGCCATCAGTGAGTCTAAGCGGGAATCAGATACGCAGTATTTT.

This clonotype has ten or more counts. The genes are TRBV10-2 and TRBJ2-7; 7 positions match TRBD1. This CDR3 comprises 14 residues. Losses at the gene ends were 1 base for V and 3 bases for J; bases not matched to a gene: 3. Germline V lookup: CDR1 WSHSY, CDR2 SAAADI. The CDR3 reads CASSEWTGDYEQYF. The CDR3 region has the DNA TGCGCCAGCAGTGAGTGGACAGGTGACTACGAGCAGTACTTC.

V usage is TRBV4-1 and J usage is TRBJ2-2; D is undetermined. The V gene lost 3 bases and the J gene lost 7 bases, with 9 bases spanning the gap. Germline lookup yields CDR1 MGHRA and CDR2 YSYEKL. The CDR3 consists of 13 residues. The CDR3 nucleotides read TGCGCCAGCAGCCACCCACAAAGCGGGGAGCTGTTTTTT. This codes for CASSHPQSGELFF.

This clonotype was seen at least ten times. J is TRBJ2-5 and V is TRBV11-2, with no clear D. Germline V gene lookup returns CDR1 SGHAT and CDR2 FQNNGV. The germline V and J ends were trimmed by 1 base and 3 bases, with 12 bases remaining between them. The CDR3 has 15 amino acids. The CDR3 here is CASSLGPGREETQYF. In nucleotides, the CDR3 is TGTGCCAGCAGCTTAGGACCAGGTAGAGAAGAGACCCAGTACTTC.

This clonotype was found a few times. The CDR3, as DNA: TGTGCCAGCAGCTTAGGCCTCACAGGGGTCAATTCACCCCTCCACTTT. Residues: CASSLGLTGVNSPLHF. The chain carries TRBV13 and TRBJ1-6, with TRBD1 matching over 7 bases. V was clipped by 0 bases and J by 7 bases; unmatched bases: 6. Germline CDR1 PRHDT, CDR2 FYEKMQ (reference sequence). The CDR3 consists of 16 residues.

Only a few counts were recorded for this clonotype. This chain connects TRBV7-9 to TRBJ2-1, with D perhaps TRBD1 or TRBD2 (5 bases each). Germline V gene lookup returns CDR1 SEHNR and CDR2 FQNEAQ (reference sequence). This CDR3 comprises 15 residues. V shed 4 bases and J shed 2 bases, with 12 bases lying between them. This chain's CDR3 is CASSWDLRPYNEQFF. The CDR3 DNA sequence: TGTGCCAGCAGCTGGGACCTCCGTCCCTACAATGAGCAGTTCTTC.

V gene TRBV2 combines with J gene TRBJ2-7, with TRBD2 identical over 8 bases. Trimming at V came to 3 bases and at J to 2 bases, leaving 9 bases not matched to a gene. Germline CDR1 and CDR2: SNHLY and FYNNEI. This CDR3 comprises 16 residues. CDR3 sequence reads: CASSESGSPETYEQYF. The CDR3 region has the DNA TGTGCCAGCAGTGAGAGCGGGAGCCCGGAAACCTACGAGCAGTACTTC.

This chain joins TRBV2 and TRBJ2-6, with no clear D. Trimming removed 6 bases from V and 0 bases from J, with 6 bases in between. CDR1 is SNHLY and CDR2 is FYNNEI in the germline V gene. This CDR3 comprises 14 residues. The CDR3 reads CASRKDSGANVLTF. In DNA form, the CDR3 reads TGTGCCAGCAGGAAGGACTCTGGGGCCAACGTCCTGACTTTC. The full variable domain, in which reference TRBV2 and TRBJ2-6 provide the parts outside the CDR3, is EPEVTQTPSHQVTQMGQEVILRCVPISNHLYFYWYRQILGQKVEFLVSFYNNEISEKSEIFDDQFSVERPDGSNFTLKIRSTKLEDSAMYFCASRKDSGANVLTFGAGSRLTVL.

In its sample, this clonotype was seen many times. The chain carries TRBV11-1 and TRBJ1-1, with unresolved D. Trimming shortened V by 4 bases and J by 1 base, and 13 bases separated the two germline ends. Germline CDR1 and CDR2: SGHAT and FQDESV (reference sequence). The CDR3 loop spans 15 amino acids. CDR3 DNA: TGTGCCAGCAGCTATAAGGTGACGAGGAACACTGAAGCTTTCTTT. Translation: CASSYKVTRNTEAFF.

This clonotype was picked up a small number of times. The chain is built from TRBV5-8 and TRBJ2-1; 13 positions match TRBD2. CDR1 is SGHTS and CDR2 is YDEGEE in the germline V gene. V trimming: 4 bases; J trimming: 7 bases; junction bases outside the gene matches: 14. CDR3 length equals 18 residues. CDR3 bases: TGTGCCAGCAGCGCTGGGACTAGCGGGAACGGTTTGGGGAATGAGCAGTTCTTC. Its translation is CASSAGTSGNGLGNEQFF.

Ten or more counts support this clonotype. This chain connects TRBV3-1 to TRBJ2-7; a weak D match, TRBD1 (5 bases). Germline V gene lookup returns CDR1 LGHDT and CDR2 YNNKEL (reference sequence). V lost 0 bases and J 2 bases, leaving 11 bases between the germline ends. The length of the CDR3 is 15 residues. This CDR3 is CASSQEDSSPYEQYF. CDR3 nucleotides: TGTGCCAGCAGCCAAGAAGACAGTTCCCCCTACGAGCAGTACTTC.

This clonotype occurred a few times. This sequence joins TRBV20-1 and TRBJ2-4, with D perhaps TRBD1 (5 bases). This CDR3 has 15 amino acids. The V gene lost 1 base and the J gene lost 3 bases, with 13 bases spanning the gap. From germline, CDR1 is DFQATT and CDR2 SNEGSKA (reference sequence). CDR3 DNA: TGCAGTGCTAGAGCCTCGAGCACAGGCAAAAACATTCAGTACTTC. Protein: CSARASSTGKNIQYF.

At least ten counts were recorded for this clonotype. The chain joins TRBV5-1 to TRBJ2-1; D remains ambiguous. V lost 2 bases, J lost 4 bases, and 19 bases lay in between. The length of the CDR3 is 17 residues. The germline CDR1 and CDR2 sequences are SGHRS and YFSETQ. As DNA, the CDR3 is TGCGCCAGCAGCTTCCTCCCCACACGGAAGTTTTACAATGAGCAGTTCTTC. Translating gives CASSFLPTRKFYNEQFF. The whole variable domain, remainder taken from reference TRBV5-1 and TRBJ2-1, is KAGVTQTPRYLIKTRGQQVTLSCSPISGHRSVSWYQQTPGQGLQFLFEYFSETQRNKGNFPGRFSGRQFSNSRSEMNVSTLELGDSALYLCASSFLPTRKFYNEQFFGPGTRLTVL.

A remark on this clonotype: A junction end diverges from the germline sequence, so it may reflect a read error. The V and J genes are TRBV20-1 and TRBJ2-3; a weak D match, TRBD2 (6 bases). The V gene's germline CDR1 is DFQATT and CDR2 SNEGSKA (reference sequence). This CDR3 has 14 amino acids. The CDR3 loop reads CSAGDRRGGDTQYF. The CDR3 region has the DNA TGCAGTGCTGGAGATCGGAGGGGAGGAGATACGCAGTATTTT.

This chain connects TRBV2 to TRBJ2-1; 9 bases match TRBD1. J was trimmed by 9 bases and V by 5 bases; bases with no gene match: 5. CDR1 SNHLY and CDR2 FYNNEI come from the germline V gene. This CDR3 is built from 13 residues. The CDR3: CASSRTGAGEQFF. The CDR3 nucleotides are TGTGCCAGCAGTAGGACAGGGGCTGGTGAGCAGTTCTTC.

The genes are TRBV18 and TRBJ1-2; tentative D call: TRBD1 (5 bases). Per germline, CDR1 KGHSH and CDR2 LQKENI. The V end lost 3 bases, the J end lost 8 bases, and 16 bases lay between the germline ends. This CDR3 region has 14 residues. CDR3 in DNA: TGTGCCAGCTCACCGGACGGGGACTATGCGGGCTACACCTTC. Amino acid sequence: CASSPDGDYAGYTF.